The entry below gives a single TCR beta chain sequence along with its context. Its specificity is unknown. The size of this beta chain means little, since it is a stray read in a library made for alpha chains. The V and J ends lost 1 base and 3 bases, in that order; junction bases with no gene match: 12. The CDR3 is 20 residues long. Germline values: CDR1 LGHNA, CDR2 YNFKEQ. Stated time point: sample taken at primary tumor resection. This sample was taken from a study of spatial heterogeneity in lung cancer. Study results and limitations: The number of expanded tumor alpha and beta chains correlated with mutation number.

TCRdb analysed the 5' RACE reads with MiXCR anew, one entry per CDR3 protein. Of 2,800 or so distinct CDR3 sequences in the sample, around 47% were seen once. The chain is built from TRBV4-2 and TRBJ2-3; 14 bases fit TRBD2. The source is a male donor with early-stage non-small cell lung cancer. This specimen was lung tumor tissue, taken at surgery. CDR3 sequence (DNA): TGTGCCAGCAGCCAAGCCCCTGAGTGGACTAGCGGGAGGCCTACAGATACGCAGTATTTT. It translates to CASSQAPEWTSGRPTDTQYF.